A single TCR beta chain is shown here with its context. This clonotype counts as medium-sized (0.01 to 0.1%). Its recognized antigen is unknown. Per-nucleotide qualities are absent, and no much larger clonotype sits a single base away. The sample's treatment or condition, from its label and the paper: alpha-CD19 control bispecific (anti-CD19 x anti-CD3). T cells were expanded from blood mononuclear cells for around 3 days using either anti-CD3 antibody OKT3 or CD3/CD28 Dynabeads. Anti-CD19 bispecific antibody cocultures served as comparators for TRBV sequencing; in separate killing assays, anti-CD19 had no effect on Jurkat or HPB-ALL cells. The culture conditions for expanded T cells were RPMI 1640 plus 10% fetal bovine serum, recombinant human IL-2 (approximately 90 IU/ml) and IL-7 (about 5 ng/ml). Each coculture contained approximately 50,000 normal T cells, approximately 50,000 target cells and bispecific antibody in about 92 ul and was incubated for around 18 hours at 37 degrees C. Each bispecific antibody consisted of two single-chain variable fragments expressed in a single-chain diabody format with a His tag. Healthy human donors supplied the effector T cells, with peripheral blood mononuclear cells isolated from leukapheresis samples using Ficoll density gradient centrifugation.

The junction shows trimming of 4 bases on V and 4 bases on J, and the gene matches do not reach 3 bases of it. According to the germline V gene (reference sequence), CDR1 reads MNHNY and CDR2 reads SVGAGI. The CDR3, cysteine through phenylalanine, is 15 amino acids long. Only the CDR3 portion is preserved as DNA: 45 bases, with reading frame beginning at the first base. This record belongs to a study of beta chain bispecific antibodies for T cell cancers (dated by TCRdb to 2020 to 2023). Regarding the research as a whole: After T cells from healthy donors were cocultured with bispecific antibodies and T cell leukemia lines, the researchers used TRBV sequencing of the cells that survived to measure how much each TRBV family was depleted. Surface TRBV12 (TRBV12-3) was expressed by Jurkat cells, and surface TRBV5-5 was expressed by HPB-ALL cells.

The libraries included unique molecular identifier barcodes, and the barcodes were used to quantify clonotypes. Qiagen AllPrep DNA/RNA Micro kits were used to isolate total RNA, and an Agilent TapeStation was used to check RNA quality. TCR beta libraries were built by 5' RACE: cDNA synthesis followed by two PCR steps using TCR beta constant-region gene-specific primers. An Illumina MiSeq platform was used to sequence the TCR beta libraries. Processing in the source paper ran as follows. MIGEC, MiXCR and VDJtools were used for read processing. Clonotype frequency was calculated as the fraction of unique molecular identifiers assigned to a given clonotype among all unique molecular identifiers in the sample. Any TRBV gene that IMGT lists as a pseudogene or open reading frame, and is therefore nonfunctional, such as TRBV1, TRBV12-1 and TRBV21, was left out. Clones were called with MiXCR by TCRdb after fastp trimmed the public reads at Q25, and only in-frame beta chains were retained. Every entry covers one CDR3 protein and lists the most common genes and DNA from its rows. The V and J calls were not made by the authors but by TCRdb's processing. The sample profile shows 7,500 to 10,000 distinct CDR3 sequences; less than 2.5% of them were found once. The top ten clones comprise approximately 70% of the sample.

Overall study results and their limits: Cross-reactivity of the anti-TRBV5-5 antibody with TRBV5-6 was attributed to high sequence similarity between the two genes. Leukemia cell line cells were mixed with normal T cells in each sequenced sample, and most of the targeted TRBV signal was derived from the leukemia cells rather than from the normal T cells. Relative to anti-CD19, TRBV5-5 signal was reduced by around 98% and signal from the closely related TRBV5-6 was reduced by 91.6% after anti-TRBV5-5 exposure. Relative to anti-CD19, the TRBV12-3 share of total TRBV signal was reduced by approximately 99% after anti-TRBV12 exposure, whereas a nonsignificant 36.5% decrease was observed for TRBV12-4.

The material sequenced was T cells from a healthy donor cultured with Jurkat leukemia cells, taken from a culture containing an anti-CD19 bispecific antibody. The V and J genes are TRBV6-6 and TRBJ2-3; 12 bases in the junction line up with TRBD2. This TCR derives from a human donor in good health. Some clones in this sample may be carry-over from other donors' samples. The CDR3 is CASSSPSGGADTQYF. The bases read TGTGCCAGCAGTTCACCTAGCGGGGGGGCAGATACGCAGTATTTT.